A single sample gave rise to the 19 T cell receptor beta chains below, sequenced in a study of blood T cells in healthy people across ages. Next came a second PCR, run for 7 to 11 cycles, which used a sample-barcoded 5' primer along with a J-beta primer mix. In TCRdb, the 5' RACE reads were re-called with MiXCR into one record per CDR3 protein. The table lists 1.8 million or so distinct CDR3 sequences, roughly 43% of them singletons. Sequencing input: blood. Receptors were obtained from a human donor in good health.

About this clonotype itself: The junction does not match germline at one end; this may be a read error. The chain is built from TRBV27 and TRBJ1-1; D remains ambiguous. CDR1 and CDR2 (germline): MNHEY, SMNVEV (reference sequence). CDR3 length: 14 amino acids. DNA for the CDR3: TGTGCCAGCACTTTAAATCAGATGCAGACTGAAGCTTTCTTT. This translates into CASTLNQMQTEAFF.

This clonotype appeared many times. V is TRBV29-1 and J is TRBJ2-1; 8 bases agree with TRBD1. Germline CDR1 SQVTM, CDR2 ANQGSEA. Trimming took 3 bases from V and 6 from J; bases not matched to a gene: 7. This CDR3 is built from 14 residues. In nucleotides, the CDR3 is TGCAGCGTTGACCGTACAGGGGGGATCAATGAGCAGTTCTTC. Translating gives CSVDRTGGINEQFF.

The chain employs TRBV6-5 and TRBJ2-7; D is possibly TRBD1 (6 bases). Germline loops: CDR1 MNHEY, CDR2 SVGAGI. This CDR3 has 15 residues. V was pared by 6 bases and J by 2 bases, with 17 bases between. CDR3 protein: CASRDVRGATYEQYF. CDR3 DNA: TGTGCCAGCAGGGACGTCAGGGGTGCCACCTACGAGCAGTACTTC.

In its sample, this clonotype was seen a few times. The rearrangement links TRBV7-6 to TRBJ2-7, with 9 bases matching TRBD1. J lost 3 bases, V lost 5 bases, and 8 bases had no gene match. The CDR3 is 15 residues long. From germline, CDR1 is SGHVS and CDR2 FNYEAQ. The CDR3 region has the DNA TGTGCCAGCAGCCCGGGACAGGGAGCTCTCTACGAGCAGTACTTC. It is translated as CASSPGQGALYEQYF.

In this sample, this clonotype turned up a few times. V is TRBV7-2 and J is TRBJ2-3; 8 positions agree with TRBD2. The ends lost 5 bases at V and 6 bases at J; junction bases unmatched: 7. Germline V CDR1 and CDR2: SGHTA, FQGNSA. The CDR3 sequence is 14 residues long. Here the CDR3 reads CASSRLATADTQYF. The DNA for the CDR3 is TGTGCCAGCAGCAGACTAGCGACCGCGGATACGCAGTATTTT.

V is TRBV20-1 and J is TRBJ1-1; TRBD1 agrees at 10 bases. V lost 5 bases to trimming and J lost 3 bases; unmatched junction nucleotides: 9. The CDR3 is made up of 15 amino acids. CDR1 and CDR2 (germline): DFQATT, SNEGSKA (reference sequence). The CDR3: CSASTAGTGDTEAFF. The CDR3 DNA sequence: TGCAGTGCTTCGACTGCCGGGACAGGGGACACTGAAGCTTTCTTT.

The chain couples TRBV7-2 to TRBJ1-2; D is unresolved. V was shortened by 1 base and J by 7 bases, with 10 bases between the two germline ends. Germline loops: CDR1 SGHTA, CDR2 FQGNSA. The CDR3 extends over 13 amino acids. CDR3 nucleotides: TGTGCCAGCAGCTTAGACTCCTTATCTGGCTACACCTTC. Its protein is CASSLDSLSGYTF.

The chain employs TRBV7-3 and TRBJ2-5; 9 bases line up with TRBD1. The germline V gene encodes CDR1 SGHTA and CDR2 FQGTGA. The CDR3 is 16 amino acids. V lost 4 bases and J lost 5; bases outside the gene matches: 11. The CDR3 bases are TGTGCCAGCAGCTCGAGTCGGACAGGGGTGGGGGAGACCCAGTACTTC. This encodes CASSSSRTGVGETQYF.

This clonotype has only a few counts. This rearrangement joins TRBV29-1 to TRBJ2-1; D remains unclear. This CDR3 spans 15 amino acids. Trimming left V 6 bases short and J 9 bases short, with 24 bases between. From germline, CDR1 is SQVTM and CDR2 ANQGSEA. CDR3 protein: CSVDSSVVGRSEQFF. For the CDR3, the DNA is TGCAGCGTCGACTCCTCGGTGGTGGGCAGATCTGAGCAGTTCTTC.

This clonotype was counted only a few times. The J gene is TRBJ2-1, the V gene TRBV5-1; D might be TRBD1 or TRBD2, each matching 5 bases. V was shortened by 1 base and J by 4 bases, with 15 bases between the two germline ends. The CDR3 runs 16 residues. Germline CDR1 and CDR2: SGHRS and YFSETQ. CDR3 sequence (DNA): TGCGCCAGCAGCTTGAGCGAGGGGACGGAATACAATGAGCAGTTCTTC. Amino acid sequence: CASSLSEGTEYNEQFF. Using reference TRBV5-1 and TRBJ2-1 for the parts outside the CDR3, the full variable domain is KAGVTQTPRYLIKTRGQQVTLSCSPISGHRSVSWYQQTPGQGLQFLFEYFSETQRNKGNFPGRFSGRQFSNSRSEMNVSTLELGDSALYLCASSLSEGTEYNEQFFGPGTRLTVL.

In its sample, this clonotype was seen a few times. J is TRBJ1-1 and V is TRBV29-1; D is undetermined. The V gene lost 8 bases and the J gene lost 1 base, with 14 bases spanning the gap. The CDR3 extends over 13 amino acids. In germline, CDR1 is SQVTM, CDR2 ANQGSEA. The CDR3 DNA follows: TGCAGCTCTGCGGGTTGGGAGAACACTGAAGCTTTCTTT. Protein product: CSSAGWENTEAFF.

This clonotype was observed a handful of times. The CDR3 sequence: CASSENFNYGYTF. In DNA form, the CDR3 reads TGTGCCAGCAGTGAAAACTTTAACTATGGCTACACCTTC. V usage is TRBV6-1 and J usage is TRBJ1-2; D gene unclear. Trimming pared 2 bases from V and 1 base from J, leaving 5 bases between. The CDR3 is 13 residues long. CDR1 and CDR2 from the germline V gene are MNHNS and SASEGT.

CDR3 in amino acids: CASSLERFWGTPEAFF. The CDR3 bases are TGTGCCAGCAGCTTAGAGCGGTTCTGGGGGACCCCTGAAGCTTTCTTT. The V gene is TRBV7-2, the J gene TRBJ1-1, with D perhaps TRBD1 (5 bases). CDR3 length equals 16 residues. Trimming removed 1 base from V and 6 bases from J, with 18 bases in between. Germline-derived CDR1 and CDR2 are SGHTA and FQGNSA.

This chain connects TRBV28 to TRBJ2-7; 7 bases fit TRBD1. This CDR3 spans 16 amino acids. The V and J ends lost 3 bases and 0 bases, in that order; junction bases with no gene match: 8. Germline values: CDR1 MDHEN, CDR2 SYDVKM. The CDR3 protein is CASSLPGTVGSYEQYF. Written as DNA, the CDR3 is TGTGCCAGCAGTTTGCCCGGGACAGTGGGCTCCTACGAGCAGTACTTC.

This clonotype was seen a few times. The J gene is TRBJ1-2, the V gene TRBV6-6, with D hard to call. The V gene's germline CDR1 is MNHNY and CDR2 SVGAGI (reference sequence). V shed 3 bases and J shed 5 bases, with 10 bases lying between them. There are 13 residues in the CDR3. Here the CDR3 reads CASSYNSDYGYTF. Written as DNA, the CDR3 is TGTGCCAGCAGTTATAACTCGGATTATGGCTACACCTTC.

J is TRBJ2-1 and V is TRBV12-3 or TRBV12-4, with 7 bases matching TRBD2. The CDR3 runs to 17 residues. The V gene end was trimmed by 1 base and the J gene end by 10 bases; junction bases not matched to a gene: 16. The CDR3 bases are TGTGCCAGCAGTTTAGGGGGTTTTGGGAGGGCCATAGGGGAGCAGTTCTTC. This translates into CASSLGGFGRAIGEQFF.

The rearrangement joins TRBV7-2 to TRBJ2-3, with TRBD1 matching over 7 bases. This CDR3 contains 15 residues. CDR1 and CDR2 (germline): SGHTA, FQGNSA. The trim removed 4 bases at V and 7 bases at J, leaving 11 bases unmatched. The CDR3 loop is CASSSQGQLVYTQYF. For the CDR3, the DNA is TGTGCCAGCAGCTCTCAGGGACAGCTCGTTTATACGCAGTATTTT.

There are a few counts of this clonotype. The chain combines TRBV12-3 or TRBV12-4 with TRBJ1-1; perhaps TRBD1 as D (5 bases). The V gene lost 7 bases and the J gene lost 6 bases, with 12 bases spanning the gap. The CDR3 spans 12 residues. The chain's CDR3 is CASTLGGAEAFF. In DNA, the CDR3 is TGTGCCAGCACTCTCGGGGGGGCTGAAGCTTTCTTT.

V and J are TRBV3-1 and TRBJ2-1, with 9 bases lining up with TRBD2. The CDR3 is 16 amino acids. Losses at the gene ends were 1 base for V and 8 bases for J; bases not matched to a gene: 9. Germline V CDR1 and CDR2: LGHDT, YNNKEL (reference sequence). As DNA, the CDR3 is TGTGCCAGCAGCCAAGTTGCGCGGGGGGGCTTTGATGAGCAGTTCTTC. The encoded protein is CASSQVARGGFDEQFF.